This T cell receptor beta chain was documented in a study of liver allograft versus peripheral blood T cells. Study as a whole: Within transplanted livers, the T cell receptor repertoires were examined and compared against the repertoires present in the peripheral blood of liver transplant recipients.

TCRdb re-analysed the reads in MiXCR, keeping a single row per CDR3 protein. The sample consists of fewer than 15,000 distinct CDR3 sequences, 18% of them appearing once. This CDR3 has 14 residues. V was pared by 6 bases and J by 0 bases, with 9 bases between. Germline CDR1 and CDR2: MDHEN and SYDVKM. This receptor was identified in a human patient who had a liver transplant. The graft donor may account for some of the T cells. The genes are TRBV28 and TRBJ1-5; D not certain. The CDR3 DNA reads TGTGCCAGCAGGAATGGTCGTAGCAATCAGCCCCAGCATTTT. Translation gives CASRNGRSNQPQHF.